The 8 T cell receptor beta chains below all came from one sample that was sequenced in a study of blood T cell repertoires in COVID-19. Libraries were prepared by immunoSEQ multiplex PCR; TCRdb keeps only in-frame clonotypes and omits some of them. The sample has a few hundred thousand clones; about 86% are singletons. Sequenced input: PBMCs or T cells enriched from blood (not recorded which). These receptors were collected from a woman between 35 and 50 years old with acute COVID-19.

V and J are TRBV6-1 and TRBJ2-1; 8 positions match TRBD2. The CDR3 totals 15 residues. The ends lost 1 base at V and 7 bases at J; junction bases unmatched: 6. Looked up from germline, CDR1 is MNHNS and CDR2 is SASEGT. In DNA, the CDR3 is TGTGCCAGCAGTGAAGGGGGCGGGAGGCGGAATGAGCAGTTCTTC. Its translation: CASSEGGGRRNEQFF.

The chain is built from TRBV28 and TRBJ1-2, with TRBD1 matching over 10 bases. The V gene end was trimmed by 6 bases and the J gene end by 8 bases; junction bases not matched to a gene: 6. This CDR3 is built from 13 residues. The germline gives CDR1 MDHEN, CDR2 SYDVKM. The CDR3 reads CASRGDRGQGYTF. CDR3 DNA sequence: TGTGCCAGCAGAGGAGACAGGGGGCAGGGCTACACCTTC.

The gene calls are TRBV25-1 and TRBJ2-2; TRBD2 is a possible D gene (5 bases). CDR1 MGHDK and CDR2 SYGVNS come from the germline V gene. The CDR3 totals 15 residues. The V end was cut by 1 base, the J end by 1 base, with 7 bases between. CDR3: CASSEFRGNTGELFF. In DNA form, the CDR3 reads TGTGCCAGCAGTGAATTTCGGGGGAACACCGGGGAGCTGTTTTTT.

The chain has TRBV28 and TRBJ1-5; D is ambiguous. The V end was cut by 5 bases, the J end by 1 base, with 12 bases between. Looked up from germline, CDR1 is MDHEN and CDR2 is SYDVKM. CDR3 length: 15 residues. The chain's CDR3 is CASSDVGGSNQPQHF. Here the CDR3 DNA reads TGTGCCAGCAGTGACGTGGGCGGGAGCAATCAGCCCCAGCATTTT.

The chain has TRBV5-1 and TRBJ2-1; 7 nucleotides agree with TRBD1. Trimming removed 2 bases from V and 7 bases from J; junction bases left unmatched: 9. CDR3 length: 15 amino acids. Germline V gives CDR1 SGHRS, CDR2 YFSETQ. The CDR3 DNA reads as TGCGCCAGCAGCTTTCTTGGACAGGAGTCAAATGAGCAGTTCTTC. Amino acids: CASSFLGQESNEQFF.

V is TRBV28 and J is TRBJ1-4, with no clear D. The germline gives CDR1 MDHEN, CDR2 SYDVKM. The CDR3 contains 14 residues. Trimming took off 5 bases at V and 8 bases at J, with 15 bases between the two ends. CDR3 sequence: CASSQGGLDEKLFF. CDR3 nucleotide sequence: TGTGCCAGCAGTCAAGGAGGGCTGGACGAAAAACTGTTTTTT.

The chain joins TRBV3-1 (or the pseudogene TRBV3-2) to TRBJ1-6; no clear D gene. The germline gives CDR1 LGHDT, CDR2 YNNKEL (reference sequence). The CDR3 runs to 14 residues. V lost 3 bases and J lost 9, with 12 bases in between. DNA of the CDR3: TGTGCCAGCAGCCAGGGAGGGAGTCCTTCACCCCTCCACTTT. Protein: CASSQGGSPSPLHF.

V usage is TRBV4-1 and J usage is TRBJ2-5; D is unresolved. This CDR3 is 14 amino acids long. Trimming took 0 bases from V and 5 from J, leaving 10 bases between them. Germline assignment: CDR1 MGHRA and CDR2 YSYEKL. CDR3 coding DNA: TGCGCCAGCAGCCAAGATTTGACGAGGGAGACCCAGTACTTC. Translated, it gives CASSQDLTRETQYF.